This T cell receptor (beta chain) was sequenced in a study of blood T cells in healthy people across ages. The study's findings and limits: The recorded TCR beta diversity per million T cells decreased in a roughly linear manner with age.

Primed by a sample-barcoded 5' primer and a J-beta primer mix, a second PCR proceeded for 7 to 11 cycles. TCRdb re-derived calls from the 5' RACE reads in MiXCR, one entry per CDR3 protein. Among around 2 million distinct CDR3 sequences listed, approximately 39% were seen once. Concerning this clonotype itself: Its antigen is currently unknown.

Trimming removed 2 bases at V and 0 bases at J, with 7 bases between. The CDR3 is 15 amino acids. CDR1 is MGHRA, CDR2 YSYEKL, per germline. The chain links TRBV4-1 to TRBJ1-4; D remains ambiguous. The sequence derives from a human donor in good health. The sample comprised blood. Written as DNA, the CDR3 is TGCGCCAGCAGCCAACCAGGAACAACTAATGAAAAACTGTTTTTT. The encoded protein is CASSQPGTTNEKLFF.